Presented here are 17 T cell receptor beta chains from one specimen sequenced in a study of T cells after yellow fever vaccination. TCRdb recomputed calls from the 5' RACE reads with MiXCR, one row per CDR3 protein. The profile shows around 310,000 distinct CDR3 sequences, 3.5% to 4.5% of them singletons. The source was PBMCs, collected 15 days after the yellow fever booster vaccination. The receptor set was obtained from a man aged 18-30 years who received the YFV17D yellow fever vaccine.

This clonotype has just a few counts. This chain links TRBV6-2 or TRBV6-3 with TRBJ2-5, with TRBD2 identical over 11 bases. V gave up 7 bases and J gave up 2 bases; unmatched junction bases: 6. CDR1 and CDR2 (germline): MNHEY, SVGEGT. This CDR3 has 15 amino acids. The CDR3 DNA follows: TGTGCCAGCACGCTAGCGGGGGGTGGGCAAGAGACCCAGTACTTC. Translating it yields CASTLAGGGQETQYF.

The rearrangement uses TRBV5-6 and TRBJ2-2; no clear D. The CDR3 length is 15 residues. The V end lost 1 base, the J end lost 5 bases, and 12 bases lay between the germline ends. The germline V gene encodes CDR1 SGHDT and CDR2 YYEEEE. CDR3 protein: CASSLMGRWTGELFF. Here the CDR3 DNA reads TGTGCCAGCAGCTTGATGGGAAGATGGACCGGGGAGCTGTTTTTT.

J is TRBJ2-3 and V is TRBV20-1; D ambiguous. V lost 2 bases and J 2 bases, leaving 8 bases between the germline ends. The CDR3 has 13 amino acids. Germline CDR1 reads DFQATT; CDR2 reads SNEGSKA (reference sequence). CDR3 in amino acids: CSARSDNTDTQYF. CDR3 sequence (DNA): TGCAGTGCTAGATCTGACAACACAGATACGCAGTATTTT.

Many counts were recorded for this clonotype. V gene TRBV12-3 or TRBV12-4 combines with J gene TRBJ2-7, with D tentatively TRBD2 (5 bases). The CDR3 consists of 12 residues. The germline V and J ends were trimmed by 6 bases and 1 base, with 7 bases remaining between them. DNA for the CDR3: TGTGCCAGCAGAGGGAGTTCCTACGAGCAGTACTTC. As protein: CASRGSSYEQYF.

The genes are TRBV9 and TRBJ2-2, with 7 bases fitting TRBD1. The CDR3 consists of 19 residues. After removal of 0 bases from V and 0 bases from J, the junction contained 11 bases not matched to a gene. CDR1 SGDLS and CDR2 YYNGEE come from the germline V gene. The CDR3 region has the DNA TGTGCCAGCAGCGTAGCGACAAGCACAGGGGCCCCGAACACCGGGGAGCTGTTTTTT. Its translation: CASSVATSTGAPNTGELFF.

V usage is TRBV12-3 or TRBV12-4 and J usage is TRBJ2-2; 11 bases line up with TRBD2. V dropped 3 bases and J dropped 4; count of bases not matched to a gene: 1. There are 15 residues in the CDR3. As DNA, the CDR3 is TGTGCCAGCAGTTTCGGACTAGCGGGCACCGGGGAGCTGTTTTTT. It codes for CASSFGLAGTGELFF.

This clonotype was recorded many times. The chain recombines TRBV7-9 with TRBJ1-4; no clear D. The V end lost 5 bases, the J end lost 8 bases, and 15 bases lay between the germline ends. This CDR3 has 14 amino acids. Germline loops: CDR1 SEHNR, CDR2 FQNEAQ (reference sequence). The CDR3 reads CASSEFDAGEKLFF. CDR3 sequence (DNA): TGTGCCAGCAGCGAATTCGACGCTGGGGAAAAACTGTTTTTT.

This clonotype was counted many times. The gene calls are TRBV6-6 and TRBJ1-5; 7 bases match TRBD1. Germline V CDR1 and CDR2: MNHNY, SVGAGI (reference sequence). V shed 7 bases, J shed 8 bases, and the junction held 8 bases outside the gene matches. The CDR3 contains 13 residues. CDR3 amino acids: CASTPDRSEPQHF. The CDR3 region has the DNA TGTGCCAGCACCCCGGACAGGTCGGAGCCCCAGCATTTT.

There are many counts of this clonotype. V usage is TRBV7-7 and J usage is TRBJ2-2; TRBD2 might be the D (5 bases). The germline V gene encodes CDR1 SSHAT and CDR2 FNYEAQ (reference sequence). CDR3 length: 14 residues. V lost 5 bases and J lost 5, with 12 bases in between. This CDR3 reads CASSAADGTGELFF. The DNA of the CDR3 is TGTGCCAGCAGCGCAGCGGACGGGACCGGGGAGCTGTTTTTT.

At least ten counts were recorded for this clonotype. V and J are TRBV7-9 and TRBJ1-1; the D gene is possibly TRBD1 (6 bases). V lost 5 bases, J lost 5 bases, and 18 bases lay in between. The CDR3 is 15 residues long. Germline lookup yields CDR1 SEHNR and CDR2 FQNEAQ (reference sequence). CDR3: CASSPMGARGTEAFF. CDR3 in DNA: TGTGCCAGCAGCCCTATGGGGGCAAGAGGAACTGAAGCTTTCTTT. Full variable domain (outside the CDR3, taken from reference TRBV7-9 and TRBJ1-1): DTGVSQNPRHKITKRGQNVTFRCDPISEHNRLYWYRQTLGQGPEFLTYFQNEAQLEKSRLLSDRFSAERPKGSFSTLEIQRTEQGDSAMYLCASSPMGARGTEAFFGQGTRLTVV.

This clonotype came up many times. The gene calls are TRBV12-3 or TRBV12-4 and TRBJ1-1; no clear D gene. There are 14 residues in the CDR3. With 3 bases removed from V and 10 bases from J, the gap between germline ends came to 18 bases. The CDR3 region is CASSFSVLKGGAFF. The CDR3 nucleotides are TGTGCCAGCAGTTTCTCGGTGTTGAAGGGTGGAGCTTTCTTT.

The V gene is TRBV9, the J gene TRBJ2-1; possibly TRBD1 or TRBD2 for D (5 bases each). Germline V gene data show CDR1 as SGDLS and CDR2 as YYNGEE. The CDR3 contains 15 residues. The V end lost 4 bases, the J end lost 3 bases, and 14 bases lay between the germline ends. The CDR3 here is CASSPLGRHYNEQFF. DNA for the CDR3: TGTGCCAGCAGCCCTTTGGGACGACACTACAATGAGCAGTTCTTC.

The sample holds many counts of this clonotype. This chain connects TRBV27 to TRBJ1-6; 7 bases agree with TRBD1. The CDR3 loop spans 12 amino acids. The J segment lost 7 bases and the V segment lost 8 bases, leaving 2 bases of the junction unmatched. Per the germline V gene, CDR1 is MNHEY and CDR2 is SMNVEV (reference sequence). For the CDR3, the DNA is TGTGCCAGCGCGGACAGGAATTCACCCCTCCACTTT. Translating it yields CASADRNSPLHF.

The chain couples TRBV4-1 to TRBJ1-2; no definite D call. Germline values: CDR1 MGHRA, CDR2 YSYEKL. This CDR3 is built from 16 residues. V lost 0 bases and J lost 5, with 16 bases in between. CDR3 loop: CASSQDSAVAGYGYTF. The CDR3 DNA follows: TGCGCCAGCAGCCAAGATTCGGCAGTAGCGGGGTATGGCTACACCTTC.

This clonotype was detected only a few times. This rearrangement joins TRBV6-1 to TRBJ2-3, with D possibly being TRBD1 (6 bases). The CDR3 totals 20 residues. Germline CDR1 is MNHNS and CDR2 is SASEGT. V lost 4 bases and J 2 bases, leaving 28 bases between the germline ends. CDR3 DNA: TGTGCCAGCAGTGTGGTGGAAGGACAGCTCTCGACTGGGGTCACAGATACGCAGTATTTT. Translated, it gives CASSVVEGQLSTGVTDTQYF.

This clonotype was seen ten or more times. The chain has TRBV29-1 and TRBJ2-7; D unclear. Trimming took off 0 bases at V and 2 bases at J, with 14 bases between the two ends. The CDR3 runs 15 residues. Germline CDR1 reads SQVTM; CDR2 reads ANQGSEA. CDR3 DNA: TGCAGCGTTGAAGATCAGAGCAGGCGCCCCTACGAGCAGTACTTC. This translates into CSVEDQSRRPYEQYF.

This clonotype was detected only a few times. This chain connects TRBV10-2 to TRBJ1-2; possibly TRBD1 for D (6 bases). Per the germline V gene, CDR1 is WSHSY and CDR2 is SAAADI. V dropped 11 bases and J dropped 2 bases, with 21 bases sitting between them. The CDR3 spans 15 residues. CDR3 bases: TGCGCCGTTGGCACCGGGGGGCCCCCGAACTATGGCTACACCTTC. Its protein product is CAVGTGGPPNYGYTF.